Sequencing of this T cell receptor beta chain was carried out in a study of T cells in Graves' hyperthyroidism and ophthalmopathy. Regarding the study as a whole: A model of 13 V-J features distinguished ophthalmopathy from stable hyperthyroidism.

With a duration under 2 months, the hyperthyroidism was newly diagnosed in patients aged 18 to 65. To note about this clonotype: Its antigen remains unidentified.

V dropped 4 bases and J dropped 2; count of bases not matched to a gene: 5. Germline V CDR1 and CDR2: MNHNS, SASEGT. The CDR3 sequence is 14 residues long. Template material for amplifying TCR beta CDR3 regions consisted of RNA transcripts. The TCR CDR3 was amplified in a first-round RT-PCR using the HTBI primer set. Each CDR3 protein gets one entry after TCRdb re-called the multiplex PCR reads with MiXCR. Of more than 500,000 distinct CDR3 sequences listed, 11% to 15% are singletons. The receptor comes from a woman aged 40 to 50 with Graves' hyperthyroidism. The V gene is TRBV6-1, the J gene TRBJ2-7; 7 bases map to TRBD1. The sequencing input was blood. CDR3 coding DNA: TGTGCCAGCAGTGGGGGGACAGTTCCCTACGAGCAGTACTTC. Protein product: CASSGGTVPYEQYF.